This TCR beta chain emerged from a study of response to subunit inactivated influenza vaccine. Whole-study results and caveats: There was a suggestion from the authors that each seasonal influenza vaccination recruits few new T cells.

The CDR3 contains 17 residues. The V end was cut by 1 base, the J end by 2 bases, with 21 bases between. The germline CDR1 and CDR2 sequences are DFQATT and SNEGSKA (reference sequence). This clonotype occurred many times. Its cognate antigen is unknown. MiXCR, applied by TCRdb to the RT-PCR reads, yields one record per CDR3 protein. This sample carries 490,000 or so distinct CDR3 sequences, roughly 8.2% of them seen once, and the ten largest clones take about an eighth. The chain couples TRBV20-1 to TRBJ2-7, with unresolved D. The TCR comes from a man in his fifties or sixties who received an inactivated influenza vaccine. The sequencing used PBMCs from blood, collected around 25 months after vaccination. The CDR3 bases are TGCAGTGCTAGAGGCCACGGAGATCGCGCCCTACCCTACGAGCAGTACTTC. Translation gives CSARGHGDRALPYEQYF.